This TCR beta chain was recorded in a study of cytomegalovirus exposure and HLA in healthy donors. This clone was seen a few times. What it binds is unknown. Germline assignment: CDR1 MNHEY and CDR2 SVGAGI. V lost 5 bases, J lost 3 bases, and 11 bases lay in between. CDR3 length: 13 amino acids. Overall study findings and caveats: For most TCR beta V segments, an earlier analysis put the productive rate at about 87% or about 30% of the time. V- and J-gene trimming of TCR beta was linked (in a later analysis) to a missense DCLRE1C variant. Several of the most significant clusters were apparently associated with common viral pathogens in a later analysis. Associated with cytomegalovirus, according to the listing, were around 170 TCR beta chains.

PCR involved 60 Vbeta and 13 Jbeta primers. Measured with immunoSEQ multiplex PCR; TCRdb has only the in-frame clones, and not every one. The top ten hold about 2% of the sample, which has more than 110,000 clones, approximately 70% seen once. This TCR came from a woman aged 55-70 years in good health and CMV-seropositive. Sequencing input: PBMCs. The rearrangement joins TRBV6-5 to TRBJ2-7; D may be TRBD1 (5 bases). The CDR3 nucleotides read TGTGCCAGCAGTGACAGTTTTTACTACGAGCAGTACTTC. This sequence encodes CASSDSFYYEQYF.